This T cell receptor beta chain was sequenced during a study of regulatory T cells in long-lasting Graves disease. The study's findings and limits: Persistent Graves' patients showed less TCR diversity than newly diagnosed ones. Persistent disease was characterized by preferential usage of TRBV28, TRBJ1-2 and TRBJ2-5.

Germline loops: CDR1 MNHGY, CDR2 SVAAGI. This CDR3 comprises 13 residues. Trimming stripped 3 bases from V and 6 bases from J, with 11 bases between. Arm-PCR of CDR3 regions and iRepertoire HTBI primers were the basis on which TCR beta libraries were built. A single record per CDR3 protein comes from TCRdb applying MiXCR to the multiplex PCR reads. The repertoire holds hundreds of thousands of distinct CDR3 sequences, with 15% to 20% as singletons. Time point described: newly diagnosed GD, antithyroid drugs for less than 3 months. Construction of the TCR library relied on RNA isolated from PBMCs. The table lists this clonotype with many counts. The antigen is not known. The sample was also linked to a second study, of T cells in Graves' hyperthyroidism and ophthalmopathy. This second report adds: During a first-round RT-PCR of the TCR CDR3, the HTBI primer set was used. Most expanded thyroid clonotypes above 0.001 recurred in blood.

V and J are TRBV6-9 and TRBJ2-5, with D perhaps matching TRBD2 (5 bases). The TCR was taken from a woman aged 35-65 years with Graves disease. This sample comprised peripheral blood mononuclear cells (PBMCs), obtained at new diagnosis, from a patient treated with antithyroid drugs. In DNA, the CDR3 is TGTGCCAGCAGTTACCCCCTCGGGAAGACCCAGTACTTC. This codes for CASSYPLGKTQYF.